The clone carrying this T cell receptor beta chain has only a few counts. Its antigen is undetermined. This sample is drawn from a study of cytomegalovirus exposure and HLA in healthy donors. Turning to the study itself: Approximately 85 million unique TCRs from HLA-typed donors were held in an early data release.

All the people who gave samples were healthy bone marrow donors. The study's findings and limits: Later analysis suggested most CMV-associated TCR beta chains were HLA-restricted. Sequencing depth across donors, presence/absence analyses assumed, was roughly uniform.

With V trimmed by 7 bases and J by 4 bases, 11 bases remained unmatched. From germline, CDR1 is LNHDA and CDR2 SQIVND (reference sequence). The CDR3 length is 16 residues. Primers included in the PCR were 60 Vbeta and 13 Jbeta primers. TCRdb's table, derived via immunoSEQ multiplex PCR, lists solely in-frame clones and lacks some. Among about 120,000 clones listed, roughly 76% were seen once. The origin of this receptor is a man over 45 in good health and CMV-seropositive. Sequencing input: PBMCs. The chain has TRBV19 and TRBJ1-4; 8 bases are shared with TRBD1. CDR3: CASTSPRTGYNEKLFF. The CDR3 DNA is TGTGCCAGTACCTCCCCCAGGACAGGGTATAATGAAAAACTGTTTTTT.